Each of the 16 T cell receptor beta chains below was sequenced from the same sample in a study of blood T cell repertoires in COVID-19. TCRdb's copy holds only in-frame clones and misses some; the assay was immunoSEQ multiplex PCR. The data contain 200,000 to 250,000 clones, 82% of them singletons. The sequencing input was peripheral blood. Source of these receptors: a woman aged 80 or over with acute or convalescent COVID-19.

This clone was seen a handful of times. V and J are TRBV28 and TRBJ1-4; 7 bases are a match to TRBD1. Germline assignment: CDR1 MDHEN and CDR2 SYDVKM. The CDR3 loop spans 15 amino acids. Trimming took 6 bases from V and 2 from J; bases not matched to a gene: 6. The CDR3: CASSFTGETNEKLFF. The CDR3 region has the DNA TGTGCCAGCAGCTTCACAGGGGAGACTAATGAAAAACTGTTTTTT.

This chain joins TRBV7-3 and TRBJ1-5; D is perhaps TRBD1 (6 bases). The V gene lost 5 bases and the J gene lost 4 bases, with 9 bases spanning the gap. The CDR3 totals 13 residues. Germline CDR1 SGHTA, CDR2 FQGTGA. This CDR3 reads CASSPGQNQPQHF. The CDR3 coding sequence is TGTGCCAGCAGCCCCGGACAGAATCAGCCCCAGCATTTT.

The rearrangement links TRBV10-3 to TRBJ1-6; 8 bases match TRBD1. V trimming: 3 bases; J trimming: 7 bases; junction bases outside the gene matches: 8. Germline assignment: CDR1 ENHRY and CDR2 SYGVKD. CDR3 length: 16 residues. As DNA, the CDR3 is TGTGCCATCAGTGAAGGGACAGGACTACGGAATTCACCCCTCCACTTT. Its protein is CAISEGTGLRNSPLHF.

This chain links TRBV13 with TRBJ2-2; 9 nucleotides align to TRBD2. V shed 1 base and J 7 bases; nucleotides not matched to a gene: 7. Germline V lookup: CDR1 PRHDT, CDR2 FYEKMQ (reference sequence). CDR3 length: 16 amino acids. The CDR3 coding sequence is TGTGCCAGCAGCTTAGCCCCAGCGGGGGGAGGCGGGGAGCTGTTTTTT. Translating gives CASSLAPAGGGGELFF.

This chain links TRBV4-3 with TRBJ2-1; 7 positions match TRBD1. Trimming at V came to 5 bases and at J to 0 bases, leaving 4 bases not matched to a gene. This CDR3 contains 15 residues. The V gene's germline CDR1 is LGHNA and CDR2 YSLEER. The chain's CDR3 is CASSRTGGSYNEQFF. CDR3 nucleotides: TGCGCCAGCAGCAGGACAGGCGGCTCCTACAATGAGCAGTTCTTC.

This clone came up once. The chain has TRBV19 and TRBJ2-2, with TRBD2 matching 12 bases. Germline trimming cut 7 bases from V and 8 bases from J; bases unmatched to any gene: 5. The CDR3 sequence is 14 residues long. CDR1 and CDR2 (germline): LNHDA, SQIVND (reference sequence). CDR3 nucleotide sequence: TGTGCCAGTAAACTAGCGGGGGGCTATGGGGAGCTGTTTTTT. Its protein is CASKLAGGYGELFF.

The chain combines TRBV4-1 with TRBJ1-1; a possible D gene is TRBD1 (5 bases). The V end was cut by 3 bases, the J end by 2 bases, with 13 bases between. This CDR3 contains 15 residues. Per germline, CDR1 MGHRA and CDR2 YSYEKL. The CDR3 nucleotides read TGCGCCAGCAGCCACATCCGACAGAGAAACACTGAAGCTTTCTTT. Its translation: CASSHIRQRNTEAFF.

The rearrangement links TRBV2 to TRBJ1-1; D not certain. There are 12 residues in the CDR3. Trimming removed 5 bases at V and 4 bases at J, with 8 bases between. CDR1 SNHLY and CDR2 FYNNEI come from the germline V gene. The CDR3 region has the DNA TGTGCCAGCAGTCTTCTTTCCACTGAAGCTTTCTTT. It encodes CASSLLSTEAFF.

CDR3 DNA sequence: TGTGCCAGCAGTGTGAGGGGGCTCGGTTACAATGAGCAGTTCTTC. Protein: CASSVRGLGYNEQFF. The rearrangement joins TRBV2 to TRBJ2-1; 7 positions match TRBD1. J lost 4 bases, V lost 4 bases, and 7 bases had no gene match. The CDR3 extends over 15 amino acids. The germline V gene encodes CDR1 SNHLY and CDR2 FYNNEI.

CDR3 loop: CASSQPGLYQETQYF. Here the CDR3 DNA reads TGTGCCAGCAGCCAACCGGGACTTTACCAAGAGACCCAGTACTTC. V and J are TRBV5-4 and TRBJ2-5; tentatively, D is TRBD2 (6 bases). Germline V lookup: CDR1 SGHNT, CDR2 YYREEE (reference sequence). Trimming stripped 4 bases from V and 0 bases from J, with 13 bases between. The CDR3 has 15 residues.

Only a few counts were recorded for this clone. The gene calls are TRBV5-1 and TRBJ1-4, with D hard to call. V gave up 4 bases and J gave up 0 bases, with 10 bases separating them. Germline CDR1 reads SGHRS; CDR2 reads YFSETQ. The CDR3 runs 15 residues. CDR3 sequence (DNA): TGCGCCAGCAGCGCGTCACAGCCAACTAATGAAAAACTGTTTTTT. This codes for CASSASQPTNEKLFF.

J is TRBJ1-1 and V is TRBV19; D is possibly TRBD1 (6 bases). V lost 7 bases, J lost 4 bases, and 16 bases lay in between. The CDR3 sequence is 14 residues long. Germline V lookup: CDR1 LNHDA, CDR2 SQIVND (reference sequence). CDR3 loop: CASTSGAEVTEAFF. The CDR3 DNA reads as TGTGCCAGTACCTCAGGGGCTGAGGTCACTGAAGCTTTCTTT. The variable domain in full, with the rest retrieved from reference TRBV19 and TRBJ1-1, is DGGITQSPKYLFRKEGQNVTLSCEQNLNHDAMYWYRQDPGQGLRLIYYSQIVNDFQKGDIAEGYSVSREKKESFPLTVTSAQKNPTAFYLCASTSGAEVTEAFFGQGTRLTVV.

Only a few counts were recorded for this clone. The CDR3 sequence is CASSRGLAGAGETQYF. The DNA for the CDR3 is TGCGCCAGCAGCCGGGGACTAGCGGGGGCGGGGGAGACCCAGTACTTC. J is TRBJ2-5 and V is TRBV5-1, with 14 bases lining up with TRBD2. Germline assignment: CDR1 SGHRS and CDR2 YFSETQ. V was pared by 4 bases and J by 5 bases, with 7 bases of the junction left unmatched. This CDR3 comprises 16 residues.

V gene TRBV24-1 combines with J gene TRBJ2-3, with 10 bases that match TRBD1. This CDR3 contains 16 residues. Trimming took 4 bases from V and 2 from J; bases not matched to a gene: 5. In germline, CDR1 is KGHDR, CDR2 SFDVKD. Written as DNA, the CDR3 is TGTGCCACCAGTGACACGGGACAGGGGAACACAGATACGCAGTATTTT. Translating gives CATSDTGQGNTDTQYF.

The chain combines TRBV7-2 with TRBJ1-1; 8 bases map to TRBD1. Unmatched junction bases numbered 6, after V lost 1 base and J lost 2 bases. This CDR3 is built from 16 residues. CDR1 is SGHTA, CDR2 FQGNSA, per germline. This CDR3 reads CASSLEAGGFNTEAFF. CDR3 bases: TGTGCCAGCAGCTTAGAGGCAGGGGGCTTTAACACTGAAGCTTTCTTT.

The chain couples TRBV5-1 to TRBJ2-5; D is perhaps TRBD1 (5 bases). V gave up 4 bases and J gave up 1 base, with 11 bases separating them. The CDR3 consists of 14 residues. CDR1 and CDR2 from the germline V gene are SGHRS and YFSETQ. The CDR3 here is CASSITGSQETQYF. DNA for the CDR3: TGCGCCAGCAGCATTACAGGTTCCCAAGAGACCCAGTACTTC. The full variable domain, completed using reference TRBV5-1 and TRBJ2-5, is KAGVTQTPRYLIKTRGQQVTLSCSPISGHRSVSWYQQTPGQGLQFLFEYFSETQRNKGNFPGRFSGRQFSNSRSEMNVSTLELGDSALYLCASSITGSQETQYFGPGTRLLVL.